What follows describes a single T cell receptor beta chain. Authors' processing steps: Amplification of reference gene primers provided the estimated nucleated cell counts. Some clones are missing from TCRdb's copy, which holds only in-frame ones; the method was immunoSEQ multiplex PCR. V and J calls and clone size are copied from that table; D and trimming were computed from the DNA. The table records roughly 32,000 clones, about 86% of them present only once. This sample is drawn from a study of blood T cell repertoires in COVID-19. Study details: Samples representing acute and convalescent COVID-19 were sourced from the United States, Italy and Spain. PBMCs, B-cell-depleted T cells, or T cells provided the cDNA or gDNA that made up the material.

Germline assignment: CDR1 SGHNT and CDR2 YENEEA. The CDR3 is 14 amino acids. V was trimmed by 0 bases and J by 8 bases, leaving 11 bases between them. The sequence was obtained from an elderly woman with active or convalescent COVID-19. Sequences were obtained from peripheral blood. This chain links TRBV11-3 with TRBJ2-1; D not resolved. CDR3 in DNA: TGTGCCAGCAGCTTAGAGCCCACTGACTATGAGCAGTTCTTC. It is translated as CASSLEPTDYEQFF.